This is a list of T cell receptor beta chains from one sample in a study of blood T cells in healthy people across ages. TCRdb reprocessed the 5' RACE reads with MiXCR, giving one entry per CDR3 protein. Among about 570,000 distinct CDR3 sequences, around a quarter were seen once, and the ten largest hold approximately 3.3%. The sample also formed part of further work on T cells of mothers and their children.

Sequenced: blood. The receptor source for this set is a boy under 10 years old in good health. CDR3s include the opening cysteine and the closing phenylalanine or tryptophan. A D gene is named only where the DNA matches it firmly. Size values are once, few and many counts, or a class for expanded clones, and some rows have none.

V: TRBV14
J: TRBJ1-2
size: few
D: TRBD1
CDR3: CASSQYSTGGHGYTF
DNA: TGTGCCAGCAGCCAGTATTCCACAGGGGGCCATGGCTACACCTTC

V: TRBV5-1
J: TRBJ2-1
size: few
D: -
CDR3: CASSSTAYSNEQFF
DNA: TGCGCCAGCAGCTCCACGGCTTACAGCAATGAGCAGTTCTTC

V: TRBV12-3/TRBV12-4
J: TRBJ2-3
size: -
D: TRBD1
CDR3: CATQGDRGEGYTQYF
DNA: TGTGCCACCCAGGGCGACAGGGGAGAGGGATATACGCAGTATTTT

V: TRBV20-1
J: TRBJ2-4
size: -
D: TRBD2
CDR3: CSARVPGTSGALAKNIQYF
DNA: TGCAGTGCTAGAGTTCCCGGGACTAGCGGGGCTCTAGCCAAAAACATTCAGTACTTC

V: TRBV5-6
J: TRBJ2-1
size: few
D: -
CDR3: CASSLRAPSYNEQFF
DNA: TGTGCCAGCAGCTTACGGGCTCCGTCCTACAATGAGCAGTTCTTC

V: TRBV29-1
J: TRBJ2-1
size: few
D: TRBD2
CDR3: CSVGGGRGSYNEQFF
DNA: TGCAGCGTTGGAGGCGGGAGAGGATCCTACAATGAGCAGTTCTTC

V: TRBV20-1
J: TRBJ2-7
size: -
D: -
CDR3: CSAQWALSYEQYF
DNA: TGCAGTGCCCAGTGGGCCCTCTCCTACGAGCAGTACTTC

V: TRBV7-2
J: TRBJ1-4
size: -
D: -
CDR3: CASRPRGHGNEKLFF
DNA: TGTGCCAGCAGGCCACGGGGACACGGGAATGAAAAACTGTTTTTT

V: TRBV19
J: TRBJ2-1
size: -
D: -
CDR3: CASSRTSPNEQFF
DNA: TGTGCCAGTAGTCGGACAAGCCCAAATGAGCAGTTCTTC

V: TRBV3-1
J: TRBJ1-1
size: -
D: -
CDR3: CASSQAGLRGTEAFF
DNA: TGTGCCAGCAGCCAAGCGGGCCTCCGGGGCACTGAAGCTTTCTTT

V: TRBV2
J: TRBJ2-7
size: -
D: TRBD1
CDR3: CASSSQGVAYEQYF
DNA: TGTGCCAGCAGCTCACAGGGGGTAGCCTACGAGCAGTACTTC